This entry lists 8 T cell receptor beta chains sequenced from one sample in a study of blood T cell repertoires in COVID-19. The protocol was immunoSEQ multiplex PCR, while the TCRdb copy is restricted to in-frame clones and leaves out a portion. The sample shows under 200,000 clones, 86% of them seen only once. The sample comprised peripheral blood. The receptors derive from a man between 18 and 29 years old with acute or convalescent COVID-19.

The CDR3 bases are TGTGCCTGGAACCCCCTCACTTACTCTAACTATGGCTACACCTTC. Its protein is CAWNPLTYSNYGYTF. The V and J genes are TRBV30 and TRBJ1-2; D call uncertain. Trimming removed 4 bases at V and 0 bases at J, with 15 bases between. Germline V gene sequence: CDR1 GTSNPN, CDR2 SVGIG (reference sequence). The CDR3 covers 15 residues.

The J gene is TRBJ2-5, the V gene TRBV5-6; maybe TRBD1 (6 bases). The germline CDR1 and CDR2 sequences are SGHDT and YYEEEE. The CDR3 is made up of 15 amino acids. Trimming left V 4 bases short and J 2 bases short, with 15 bases between. CDR3 residues: CASSLIQGGQETQYF. Written as DNA, the CDR3 is TGTGCCAGCAGCCTAATACAAGGGGGACAAGAGACCCAGTACTTC.

The rearrangement uses TRBV5-4 and TRBJ1-1; the D is unclear. Trimming took off 4 bases at V and 4 bases at J, with 8 bases between the two ends. The CDR3 length is 12 residues. Germline assignment: CDR1 SGHNT and CDR2 YYREEE (reference sequence). In nucleotides, the CDR3 is TGTGCCAGCAGCCGTGGAGGCACTGAAGCTTTCTTT. The encoded protein is CASSRGGTEAFF.

This clone was recorded once. The chain combines TRBV28 with TRBJ2-5; TRBD2 matches 15 bases. J was trimmed by 2 bases and V by 4 bases; bases with no gene match: 14. The germline V gene encodes CDR1 MDHEN and CDR2 SYDVKM. The CDR3 runs to 20 residues. The CDR3 DNA is TGTGCCAGCAGTTCCTCCCACGGACTAGCGGGGGGGCCGTGGCAAGAGACCCAGTACTTC. It is translated as CASSSSHGLAGGPWQETQYF.

This chain links TRBV14 with TRBJ2-3; the match to TRBD1 covers 7 bases. CDR1 is SGHDN, CDR2 FVKESK, per germline. The CDR3 is made up of 16 amino acids. Unmatched junction bases numbered 5, after V lost 0 bases and J lost 2 bases. Here the CDR3 reads CASSQERGRNTDTQYF. Written as DNA, the CDR3 is TGTGCCAGCAGCCAAGAAAGGGGGCGAAACACAGATACGCAGTATTTT.

The chain employs TRBV5-5 and TRBJ1-1, with D possibly matching TRBD1 (6 bases). Trimming pared 4 bases from V and 6 bases from J, leaving 10 bases between. The germline CDR1 and CDR2 sequences are SGHKS and YYEKEE (reference sequence). The CDR3 has 12 residues. This chain's CDR3 is CASSKRQAEAFF. Here the CDR3 DNA reads TGTGCCAGCAGCAAAAGACAGGCTGAAGCTTTCTTT.

V gene TRBV5-4 combines with J gene TRBJ2-3, with TRBD2 matching 15 bases. Germline V lookup: CDR1 SGHNT, CDR2 YYREEE (reference sequence). Germline trimming cut 4 bases from V and 3 bases from J; bases unmatched to any gene: 6. The CDR3 has 17 amino acids. The CDR3 coding sequence is TGTGCCAGCAGCAGGGGACTAGCGGGGGGCGCGACAGATACGCAGTATTTT. This encodes CASSRGLAGGATDTQYF.

Points on this clone: The sample carries other DNA sequences with the same CDR3. This chain uses TRBV5-1 with TRBJ2-3; 7 bases match TRBD2. J gave up 3 bases and V 5 bases, and 6 bases lay outside the gene matches. Per germline, CDR1 SGHRS and CDR2 YFSETQ. CDR3 length: 14 residues. Here the CDR3 reads CASSGGESTDTQYF. Written as DNA, the CDR3 is TGCGCCAGCAGTGGGGGGGAAAGTACAGATACGCAGTATTTT. The full variable domain, with the rest looked up from reference TRBV5-1 and TRBJ2-3, is KAGVTQTPRYLIKTRGQQVTLSCSPISGHRSVSWYQQTPGQGLQFLFEYFSETQRNKGNFPGRFSGRQFSNSRSEMNVSTLELGDSALYLCASSGGESTDTQYFGPGTRLTVL.